These T cell receptor beta chains were read from a single sample in a study of spatial heterogeneity in lung cancer. Each CDR3 protein gets one entry after TCRdb re-called the 5' RACE reads with MiXCR. Of about 95,000 distinct CDR3 sequences in the sample, around 10% were seen once. The starting material was PBMCs, obtained at surgery. The receptors come from a male donor with early-stage non-small cell lung cancer. Both conserved end residues are part of each CDR3.

TRBV28	TRBJ2-2	CASSATLAGTGELFF
TRBV5-1	TRBJ2-2	CASSFQGDTGELFF
TRBV5-1	TRBJ1-2	CASSPGPGAYGYTF
TRBV18	TRBJ2-3	CASSSGLADSDTQYF
TRBV29-1	TRBJ2-3	CSVGPVLTDTQYF
TRBV28	TRBJ1-1	CASSPLNTEAFF
TRBV5-6	TRBJ2-2	CASSWTSGIIGELFF
TRBV29-1	TRBJ1-3	CSVDTGSISGNTIYF
TRBV7-9	TRBJ1-1	CASSRDRASTEAFF
TRBV10-3	TRBJ1-2	CAIRGTLRGKSNYGYTF
TRBV11-1	TRBJ2-1	CASSLGDSSEQFF
TRBV5-1	TRBJ2-3	CASSSTGSPTDTQYF
TRBV12-3/TRBV12-4	TRBJ2-1	CASSPLGQGANEQFF
TRBV7-2	TRBJ2-7	CASSLRAVQYEQYF
TRBV2	TRBJ2-3	CASSEFTSATDTQYF
TRBV7-2	TRBJ2-3	CASSWRLADYTDTQYF
TRBV11-2	TRBJ2-1	CASSSWAAGGNEQFF
TRBV12-3/TRBV12-4	TRBJ2-1	CACERGGPSSYNEQFF
TRBV5-1	TRBJ1-1	CASSWGQKNTEAFF
TRBV4-1	TRBJ2-7	CASSQVSRDTGRIEQYF
TRBV3-1	TRBJ2-4	CASSQGGIQYF
TRBV18	TRBJ2-1	CASSPRSGVDEQFF
TRBV6-5	TRBJ1-2	CASSYSRTGGGYGYTF
TRBV6-5	TRBJ1-1	CASSYSRAFF
TRBV7-2	TRBJ1-2	CASSWGLGYTF
TRBV7-2	TRBJ2-5	CASSLAHRETQYF
TRBV7-2	TRBJ2-3	CASSLRAGPTDTQYF
TRBV19	TRBJ1-5	CASNSFGGDQPQHF
TRBV29-1	TRBJ2-1	CSVVGYNEQFF
TRBV29-1	TRBJ2-3	CSPFLATDTQYF
TRBV4-3	TRBJ2-6	CASSQRPGAGANVLTF
TRBV6-1	TRBJ2-2	CASSEGTVNTGELFF
TRBV29-1	TRBJ2-1	CSVRQGNLNEQFF
TRBV7-9	TRBJ2-7	CASSDGLKKVSYEQYF
TRBV29-1	TRBJ2-5	CSVEGEETQYF
TRBV28	TRBJ2-2	CASSHGTSGRARTGELFF